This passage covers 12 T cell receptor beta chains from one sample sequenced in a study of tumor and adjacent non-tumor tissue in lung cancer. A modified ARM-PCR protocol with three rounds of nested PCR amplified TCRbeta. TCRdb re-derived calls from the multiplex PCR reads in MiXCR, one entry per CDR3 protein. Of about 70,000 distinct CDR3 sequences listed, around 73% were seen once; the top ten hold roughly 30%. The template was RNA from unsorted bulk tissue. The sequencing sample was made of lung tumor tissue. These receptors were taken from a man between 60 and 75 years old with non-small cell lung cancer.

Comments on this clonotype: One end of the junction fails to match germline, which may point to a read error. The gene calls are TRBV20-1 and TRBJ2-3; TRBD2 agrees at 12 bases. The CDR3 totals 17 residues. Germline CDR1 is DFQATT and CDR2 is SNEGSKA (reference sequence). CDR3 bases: TGTAGTGGTATCCTTGAGGGGACTAGCGGGTGGGCAGATAAGCAGTATTTT. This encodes CSGILEGTSGWADKQYF.

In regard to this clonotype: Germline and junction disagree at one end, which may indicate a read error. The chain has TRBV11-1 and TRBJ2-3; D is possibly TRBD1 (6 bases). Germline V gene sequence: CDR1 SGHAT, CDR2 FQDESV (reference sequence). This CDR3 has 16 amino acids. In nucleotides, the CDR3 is TGTGCCAGCAGCCCGGACAGTGGGTGTTCCGGAGATACGCGGTATTTT. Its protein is CASSPDSGCSGDTRYF.

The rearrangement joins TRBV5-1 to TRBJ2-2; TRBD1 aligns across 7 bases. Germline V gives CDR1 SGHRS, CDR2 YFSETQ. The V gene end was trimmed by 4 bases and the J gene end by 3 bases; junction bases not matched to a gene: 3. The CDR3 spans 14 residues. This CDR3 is CASSIGQDTGELFF. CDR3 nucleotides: TGCGCCAGCAGCATAGGACAGGACACCGGGGAGCTGTTTTTT.

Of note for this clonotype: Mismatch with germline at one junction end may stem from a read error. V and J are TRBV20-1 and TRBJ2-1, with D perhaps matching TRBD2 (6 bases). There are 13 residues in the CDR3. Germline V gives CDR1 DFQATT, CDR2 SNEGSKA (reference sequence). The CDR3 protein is CSVPRETYNEQFF. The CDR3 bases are TGCAGTGTTCCACGGGAGACCTATAATGAGCAGTTCTTC.

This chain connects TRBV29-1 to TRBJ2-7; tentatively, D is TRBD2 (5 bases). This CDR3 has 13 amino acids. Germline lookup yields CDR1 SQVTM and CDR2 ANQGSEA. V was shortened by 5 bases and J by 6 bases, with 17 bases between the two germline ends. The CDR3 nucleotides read TGCAGCGTTAGAGATCCATATGGGAGCGAGCAGTACTTC. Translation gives CSVRDPYGSEQYF.

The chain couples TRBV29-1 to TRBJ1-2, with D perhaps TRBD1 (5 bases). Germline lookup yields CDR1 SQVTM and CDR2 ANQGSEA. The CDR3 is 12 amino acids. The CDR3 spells CIADGGWEGYTF. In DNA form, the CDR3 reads TGCATCGCTGATGGGGGTTGGGAGGGCTACACCTTC.

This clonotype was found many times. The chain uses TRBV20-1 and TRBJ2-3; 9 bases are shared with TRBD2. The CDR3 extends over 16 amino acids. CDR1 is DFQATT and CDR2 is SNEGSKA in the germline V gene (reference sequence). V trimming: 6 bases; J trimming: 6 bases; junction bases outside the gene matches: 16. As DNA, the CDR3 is TGCAGTGCAAGCCCACTAGCGGGTCCTTCGGGGGATACGCAGTATTTT. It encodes CSASPLAGPSGDTQYF.

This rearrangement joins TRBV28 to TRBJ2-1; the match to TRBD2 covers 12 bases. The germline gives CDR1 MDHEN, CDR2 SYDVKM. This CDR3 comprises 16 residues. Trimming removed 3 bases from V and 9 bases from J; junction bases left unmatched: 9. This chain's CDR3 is CASSFPRLAGDLEQFF. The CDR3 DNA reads TGTGCCAGCAGTTTTCCCCGACTAGCGGGAGACCTTGAGCAGTTCTTC.

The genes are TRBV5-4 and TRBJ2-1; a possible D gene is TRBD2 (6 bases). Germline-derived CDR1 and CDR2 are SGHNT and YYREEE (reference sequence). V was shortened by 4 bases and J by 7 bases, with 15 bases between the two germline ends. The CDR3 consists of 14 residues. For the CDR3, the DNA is TGTGCCAGCAGCCCAAGGACTAACAGAAATGAGCAGTTCTTC. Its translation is CASSPRTNRNEQFF.

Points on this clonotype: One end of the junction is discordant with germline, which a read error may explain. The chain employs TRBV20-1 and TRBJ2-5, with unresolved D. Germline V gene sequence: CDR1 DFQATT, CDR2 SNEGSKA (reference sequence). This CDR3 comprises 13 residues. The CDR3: CSPRVTAQETQYF. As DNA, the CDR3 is TGCAGTCCTAGAGTAACGGCACAAGAGACCCAGTACTTC.

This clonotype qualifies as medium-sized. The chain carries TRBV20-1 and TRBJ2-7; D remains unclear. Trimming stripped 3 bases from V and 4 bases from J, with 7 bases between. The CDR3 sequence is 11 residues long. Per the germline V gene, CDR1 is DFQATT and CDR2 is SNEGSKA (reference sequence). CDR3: CSARASYEQYF. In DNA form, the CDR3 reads TGCAGTGCTAGGGCTAGTTACGAGCAGTACTTC.

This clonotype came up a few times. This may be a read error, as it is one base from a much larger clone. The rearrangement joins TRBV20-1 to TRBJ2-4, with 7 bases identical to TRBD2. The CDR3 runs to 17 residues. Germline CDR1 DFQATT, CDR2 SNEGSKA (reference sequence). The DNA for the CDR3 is TGCAGTGCTAGAGATAGGGAGGGGTCCGGCGCCAAAAACATTCAGCACTTC. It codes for CSARDREGSGAKNIQHF.